This T cell receptor beta chain was sequenced for a study of T cells after yellow fever vaccination (dated by TCRdb to about 2019). Regarding the research as a whole: Libraries from fractions with low cell numbers were prepared with the SMART-Seq v4 Ultra Low Input RNA kit. The cohort comprised two healthy male donors, one aged 18 to 30 and one aged 30 to 40 years. Blood was collected at multiple timepoints before and after primary and secondary immunization, and bulk PBMC replicates and cell subsets were isolated. Bulk TCR alpha and beta repertoires were sequenced longitudinally to track T-cell clones before and after primary and booster YFV17D yellow fever vaccination. Study-wide conclusions, independent of this receptor: Most clones expanded after primary vaccination were re-detected after the booster (96% of CD4 and 88% of CD8), suggesting broad memory maintenance. A small share of clonotypes occurred in both CD4 and CD8 compartments, likely arising from convergent recombination. The secondary T-cell response was found to be weaker but faster than the primary response, with a peak reached on day 5 rather than on day 15. Computational filtering was required because FACS-sorted repertoires could contain abundant contaminating clonotypes from the bulk population. Because the study included only a couple of donors, the extent to which the findings can be generalized is limited.

Synthesis of TCR cDNA relied on 5'RACE template switching, a step that introduced a universal primer site along with unique molecular identifiers. cDNA synthesis was primed from both the TCR alpha and TCR beta constant segments. Libraries were amplified in two PCR steps, with sample barcodes and sequencing adapters added in the second step. Sequencing of the libraries was done on either Illumina HiSeq 2500 (2x100 bp) or NovaSeq (2x150 bp). Under the source paper's analysis protocol: Demultiplexing of reads and collapsing into UMI consensus sequences were performed with MIGEC, and V(D)J alignment was carried out with MiXCR. Vaccine-responding clonotypes were defined with edgeR using replicate PBMC samples, requiring FDR below 0.01 and a log2 fold change above 5 up to day 15. Bulk clonotypes were assigned CD4 or CD8 identity according to which sequenced CD4 or CD8 repertoire held them at higher abundance. The public sequencing data were trimmed at Q25 with fastp and processed into clonotypes with MiXCR by TCRdb, which kept only in-frame beta chains. Every distinct CDR3 protein forms one entry, paired with its most common genes and DNA. TCRdb's processing, not the authors' own work, is the source of the V and J calls. This sample holds around 140,000 distinct CDR3 sequences; roughly 6.7% were observed only once. Of the sample, 0.55% to 0.7% is held by the ten largest clones.

This sample's treatment or condition label indicates: live attenuated yellow fever vaccine strain. PBMCs were isolated from peripheral blood using a standard Ficoll-Paque protocol. Dynabeads CD4 and CD8 positive selection kits were used to isolate CD4 and CD8 T-cell fractions. TriZol was used to extract RNA from bulk PBMCs, CD4 and CD8 fractions, and dextramer-positive and dextramer-negative fractions. This clonotype was recorded many times. The antigen this receptor binds is unknown. Per-base quality was not reported, and no clone a single base away is much larger than it. Specimen: CD4+ T cells sorted from PBMCs, collected 10 days after the yellow fever booster vaccination. This TCR was recovered from a young man who received the YFV17D yellow fever vaccine.

The CDR3 sequence is CASSWTYQETQYF. The DNA reads TGTGCCAGCAGTTGGACCTACCAAGAGACCCAGTACTTC. The rearrangement combines TRBV27 with TRBJ2-5; the D gene identity is not certain. Taken from cysteine to phenylalanine, the CDR3 has 13 residues. Only the CDR3 DNA stays, 39 bases, in frame from base 1. The germline V gene (reference sequence) specifies MNHEY as CDR1 and SMNVEV as CDR2. V was cut back by 4 bases and J by 0 bases, leaving a gap of 6 bases between them.